This T cell receptor (beta chain) was recorded in a study of cytomegalovirus exposure and HLA in healthy donors. General observations from the study: TCR beta chains numbering under 200 were designated cytomegalovirus-associated. The classifier reportedly diagnosed cytomegalovirus status with high sensitivity and specificity. While the bulk of TCR sequences proved rare, some public TCRs turned up in many donors.

PCR primers comprised 60 Vbeta and 13 Jbeta primers. Profiling relied on immunoSEQ multiplex PCR, and the TCRdb table lists in-frame clones only, not all of them. The sample shows about 89,000 clones, roughly three quarters of them seen only once. Turning to this clone: Its specificity is not known.

The sequenced sample consisted of PBMCs. The origin of this receptor is a male donor in good health and CMV-seronegative.

CDR3 nucleotide sequence: TGCGCCAGCAGCGCGGAGGGGTCAACGCACACCGGGGAGCTGTTTTTT. Its protein product is CASSAEGSTHTGELFF. This chain connects TRBV5-1 to TRBJ2-2, with a possible D match to TRBD2 (6 bases). This CDR3 has 16 amino acids. Germline CDR1 is SGHRS and CDR2 is YFSETQ. V lost 4 bases, J lost 3 bases, and 16 bases lay in between.